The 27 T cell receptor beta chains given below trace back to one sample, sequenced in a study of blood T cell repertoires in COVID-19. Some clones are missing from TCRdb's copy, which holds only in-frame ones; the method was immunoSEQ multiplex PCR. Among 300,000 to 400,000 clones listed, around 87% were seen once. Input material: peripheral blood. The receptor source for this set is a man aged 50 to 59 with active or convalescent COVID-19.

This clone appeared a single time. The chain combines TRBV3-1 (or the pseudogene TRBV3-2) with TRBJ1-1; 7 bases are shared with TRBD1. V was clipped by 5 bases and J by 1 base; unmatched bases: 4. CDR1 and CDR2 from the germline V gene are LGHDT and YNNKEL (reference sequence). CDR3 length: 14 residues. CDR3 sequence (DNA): TGTGCCAGCAGCGCTCGGGACAGGAACACTGAAGCTTTCTTT. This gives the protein CASSARDRNTEAFF.

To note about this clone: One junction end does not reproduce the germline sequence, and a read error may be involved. The CDR3 region has the DNA TGTGCCAGCAGTCTATGGATGAGGGCCGGGACTCTGCACAATCAGCCCCAGCATTTT. Amino acids: CASSLWMRAGTLHNQPQHF. The V call is TRBV28, the J call TRBJ1-5, with a weak D call TRBD1 (5 bases). This CDR3 has 19 amino acids. The germline V gene encodes CDR1 MDHEN and CDR2 SYDVKM. The whole variable domain, filled in from reference TRBV28 and TRBJ1-5, reads DVKVTQSSRYLVKRTGEKVFLECVQDMDHENMFWYRQDPGLGLRLIYFSYDVKMKEKGDIPEGYSVSREKKERFSLILESASTNQTSMYLCASSLWMRAGTLHNQPQHFGDGTRLSIL.

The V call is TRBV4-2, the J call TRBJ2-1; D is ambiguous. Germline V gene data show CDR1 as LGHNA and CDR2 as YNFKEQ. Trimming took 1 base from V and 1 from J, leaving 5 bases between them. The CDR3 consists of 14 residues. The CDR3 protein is CASSQGASYNEQFF. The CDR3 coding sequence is TGTGCCAGCAGCCAAGGGGCATCCTACAATGAGCAGTTCTTC.

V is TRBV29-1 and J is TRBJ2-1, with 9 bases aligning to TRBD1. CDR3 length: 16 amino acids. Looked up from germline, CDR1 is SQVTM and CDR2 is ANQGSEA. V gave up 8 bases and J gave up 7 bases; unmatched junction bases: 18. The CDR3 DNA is TGCAGCATTCTGGGGAAAGCGACAGGGGGAACGAATGAGCAGTTCTTC. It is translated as CSILGKATGGTNEQFF.

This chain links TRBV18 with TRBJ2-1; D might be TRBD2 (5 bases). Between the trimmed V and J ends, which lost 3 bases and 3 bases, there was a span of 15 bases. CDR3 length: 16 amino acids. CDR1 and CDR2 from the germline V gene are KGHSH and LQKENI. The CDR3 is CASSPNEGSFYNEQFF. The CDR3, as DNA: TGTGCCAGCTCACCTAACGAGGGTTCGTTCTACAATGAGCAGTTCTTC.

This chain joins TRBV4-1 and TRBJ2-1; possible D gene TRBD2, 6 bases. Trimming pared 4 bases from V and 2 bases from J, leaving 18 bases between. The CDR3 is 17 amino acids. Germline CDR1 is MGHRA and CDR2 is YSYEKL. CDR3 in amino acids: CASSLPRGAGTYNEQFF. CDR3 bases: TGCGCCAGCAGCCTCCCGCGCGGTGCGGGGACCTACAATGAGCAGTTCTTC.

CDR3 residues: CASSLGGQGIPGQYF. The CDR3 bases are TGTGCCAGCAGCTTAGGTGGACAGGGGATCCCTGGGCAGTACTTC. The J gene is TRBJ2-7, the V gene TRBV7-9; 9 bases line up with TRBD1. Germline loops: CDR1 SEHNR, CDR2 FQNEAQ (reference sequence). The length of the CDR3 is 15 residues. V dropped 1 base and J dropped 9; count of bases not matched to a gene: 10.

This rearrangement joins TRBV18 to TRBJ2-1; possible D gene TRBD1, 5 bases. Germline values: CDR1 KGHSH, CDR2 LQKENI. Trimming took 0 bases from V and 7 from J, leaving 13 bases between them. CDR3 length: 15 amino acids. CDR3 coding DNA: TGTGCCAGCTCACCACCCAGTCTGCAGGGTAATGAGCAGTTCTTC. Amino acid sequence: CASSPPSLQGNEQFF.

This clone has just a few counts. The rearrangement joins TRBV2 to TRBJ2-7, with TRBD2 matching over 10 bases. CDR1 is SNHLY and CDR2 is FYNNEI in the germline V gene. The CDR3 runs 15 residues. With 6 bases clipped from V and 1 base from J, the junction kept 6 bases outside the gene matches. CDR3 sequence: CASRESSGRSYEQYF. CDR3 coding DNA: TGTGCCAGCAGAGAATCTAGCGGGAGATCCTACGAGCAGTACTTC.

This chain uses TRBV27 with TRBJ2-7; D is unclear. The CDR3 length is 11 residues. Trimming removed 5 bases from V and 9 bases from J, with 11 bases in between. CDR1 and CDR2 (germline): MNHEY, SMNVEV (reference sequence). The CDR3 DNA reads TGTGCCAGCAGTGCAAACAGCAGGCAGTACTTC. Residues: CASSANSRQYF.

DNA for the CDR3: TGCAGCGTTGTCTTTTCTGAGACCCAGTACTTC. Residues: CSVVFSETQYF. The chain combines TRBV29-1 with TRBJ2-5; D ambiguous. Germline V gene lookup returns CDR1 SQVTM and CDR2 ANQGSEA. The CDR3 is 11 residues long. V lost 4 bases, J lost 5 bases, and 8 bases lay in between. Full variable domain (outside the CDR3, taken from reference TRBV29-1 and TRBJ2-5): SAVISQKPSRDICQRGTSLTIQCQVDSQVTMMFWYRQQPGQSLTLIATANQGSEATYESGFVIDKFPISRPNLTFSTLTVSNMSPEDSSIYLCSVVFSETQYFGPGTRLLVL.

The CDR3 loop is CASSRAGAGGGAREQFF. CDR3 DNA: TGCGCCAGCAGCCGAGCCGGGGCTGGCGGGGGGGCAAGGGAGCAGTTCTTC. The V call is TRBV4-3, the J call TRBJ2-1; the match to TRBD2 covers 9 bases. J lost 10 bases, V lost 4 bases, and 17 bases had no gene match. CDR1 LGHNA and CDR2 YSLEER come from the germline V gene. CDR3 length: 17 residues.

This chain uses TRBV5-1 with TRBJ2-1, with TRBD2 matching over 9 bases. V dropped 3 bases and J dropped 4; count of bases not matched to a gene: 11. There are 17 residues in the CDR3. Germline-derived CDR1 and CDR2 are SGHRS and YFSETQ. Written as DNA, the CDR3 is TGCGCCAGCAGCTCGCCCTCCGGACTAGCGCATTACAATGAGCAGTTCTTC. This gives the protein CASSSPSGLAHYNEQFF.

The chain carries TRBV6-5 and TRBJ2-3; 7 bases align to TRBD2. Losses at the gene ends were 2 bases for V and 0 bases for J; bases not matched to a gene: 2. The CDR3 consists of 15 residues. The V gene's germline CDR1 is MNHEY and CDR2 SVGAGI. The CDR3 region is CASSYGTTSTDTQYF. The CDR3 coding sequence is TGTGCCAGCAGTTACGGGACTACCAGCACAGATACGCAGTATTTT.

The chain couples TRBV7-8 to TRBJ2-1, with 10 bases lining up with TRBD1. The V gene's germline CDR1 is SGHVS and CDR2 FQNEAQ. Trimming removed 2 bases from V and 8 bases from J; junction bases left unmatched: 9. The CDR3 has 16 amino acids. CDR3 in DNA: TGTGCCAGCAGCTTAATTCGGGACAGGGGAATAGATGAGCAGTTCTTC. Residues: CASSLIRDRGIDEQFF.

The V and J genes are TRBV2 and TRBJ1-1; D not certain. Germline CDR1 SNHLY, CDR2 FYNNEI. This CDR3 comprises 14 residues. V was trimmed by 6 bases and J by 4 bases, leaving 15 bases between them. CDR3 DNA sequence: TGTGCCAGCAGGATCAGGTTATTGAGCACTGAAGCTTTCTTT. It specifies CASRIRLLSTEAFF.

Written as DNA, the CDR3 is TGTGCCAGCAGCTCTGGACAGGGGGGAGCCAAAAACATTCAGTACTTC. As protein: CASSSGQGGAKNIQYF. The chain recombines TRBV5-8 with TRBJ2-4, with 10 positions matching TRBD1. This CDR3 contains 16 residues. V gave up 3 bases and J gave up 0 bases; unmatched junction bases: 3. Germline CDR1 and CDR2: SGHTS and YDEGEE.

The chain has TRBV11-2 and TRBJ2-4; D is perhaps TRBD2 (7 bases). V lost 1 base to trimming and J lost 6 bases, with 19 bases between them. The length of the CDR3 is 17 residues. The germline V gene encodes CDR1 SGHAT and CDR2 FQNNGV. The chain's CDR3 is CASSLVPGEGLGNIQYF. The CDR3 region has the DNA TGTGCCAGCAGCTTAGTTCCAGGGGAGGGTTTAGGAAACATTCAGTACTTC.

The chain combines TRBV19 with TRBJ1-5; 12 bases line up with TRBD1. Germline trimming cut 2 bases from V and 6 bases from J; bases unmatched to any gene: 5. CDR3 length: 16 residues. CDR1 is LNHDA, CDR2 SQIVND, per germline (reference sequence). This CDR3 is CASSIRGTGGRQPQHF. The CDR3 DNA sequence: TGTGCCAGTAGTATACGCGGGACAGGGGGCCGTCAGCCCCAGCATTTT. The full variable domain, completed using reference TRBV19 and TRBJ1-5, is DGGITQSPKYLFRKEGQNVTLSCEQNLNHDAMYWYRQDPGQGLRLIYYSQIVNDFQKGDIAEGYSVSREKKESFPLTVTSAQKNPTAFYLCASSIRGTGGRQPQHFGDGTRLSIL.

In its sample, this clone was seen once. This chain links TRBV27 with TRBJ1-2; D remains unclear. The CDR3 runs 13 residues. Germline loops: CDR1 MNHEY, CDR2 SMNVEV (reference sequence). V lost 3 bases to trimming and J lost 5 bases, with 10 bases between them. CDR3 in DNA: TGTGCCAGCAGTTTCAGAGGCAGTTATGGCTACACCTTC. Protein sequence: CASSFRGSYGYTF.

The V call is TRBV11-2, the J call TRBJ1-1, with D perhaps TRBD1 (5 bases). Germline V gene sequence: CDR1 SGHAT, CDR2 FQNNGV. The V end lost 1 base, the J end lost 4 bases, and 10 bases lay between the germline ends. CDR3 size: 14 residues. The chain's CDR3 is CASSLAGGSTEAFF. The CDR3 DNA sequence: TGTGCCAGCAGCTTAGCCGGGGGGAGCACTGAAGCTTTCTTT.

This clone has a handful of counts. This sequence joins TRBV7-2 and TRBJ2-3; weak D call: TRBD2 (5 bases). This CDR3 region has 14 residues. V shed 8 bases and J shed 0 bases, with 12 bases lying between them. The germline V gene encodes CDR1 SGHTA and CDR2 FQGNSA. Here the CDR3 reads CASLGRGSTDTQYF. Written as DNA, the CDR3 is TGTGCCAGCCTAGGACGCGGGAGCACAGATACGCAGTATTTT.

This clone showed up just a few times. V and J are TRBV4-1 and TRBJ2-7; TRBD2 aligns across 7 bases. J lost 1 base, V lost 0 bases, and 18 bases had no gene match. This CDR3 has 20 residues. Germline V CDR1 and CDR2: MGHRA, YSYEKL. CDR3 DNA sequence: TGCGCCAGCAGCCAAGAATGGGCAGCTCGGTCTAGCGGCCTTTCCTACGAGCAGTACTTC. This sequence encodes CASSQEWAARSSGLSYEQYF.

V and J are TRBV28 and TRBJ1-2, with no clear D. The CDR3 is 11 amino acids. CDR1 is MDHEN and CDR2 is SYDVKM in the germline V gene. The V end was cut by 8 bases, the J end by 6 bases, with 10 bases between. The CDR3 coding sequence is TGTGCCAGCTTGGGCACGAATGGCTACACCTTC. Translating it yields CASLGTNGYTF.

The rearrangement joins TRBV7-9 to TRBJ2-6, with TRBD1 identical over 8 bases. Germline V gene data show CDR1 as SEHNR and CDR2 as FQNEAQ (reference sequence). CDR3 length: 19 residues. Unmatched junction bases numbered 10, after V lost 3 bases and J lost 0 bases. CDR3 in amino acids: CASSFGAGTGRSGANVLTF. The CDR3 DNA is TGTGCCAGCAGCTTTGGGGCGGGGACAGGCCGCTCTGGGGCCAACGTCCTGACTTTC.

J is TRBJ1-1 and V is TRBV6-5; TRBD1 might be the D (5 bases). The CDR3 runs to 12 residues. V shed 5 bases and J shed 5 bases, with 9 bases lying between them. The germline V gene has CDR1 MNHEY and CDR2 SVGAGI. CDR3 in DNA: TGTGCCAGCAGTCGGGGGGGTACTGAAGCTTTCTTT. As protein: CASSRGGTEAFF.

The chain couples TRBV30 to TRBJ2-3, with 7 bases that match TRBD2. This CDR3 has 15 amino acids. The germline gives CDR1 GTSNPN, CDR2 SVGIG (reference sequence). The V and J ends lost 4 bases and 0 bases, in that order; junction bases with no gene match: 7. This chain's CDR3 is CAWTEGAGSTDTQYF. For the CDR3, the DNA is TGTGCCTGGACGGAAGGAGCGGGGAGCACAGATACGCAGTATTTT.